Listed below are T cell receptor beta chains from one sample, sequenced in a study of T cell responses to AZD1222 COVID-19 vaccine. The repertoire was sequenced with immunoSEQ multiplex PCR; TCRdb's copy has only in-frame clones and lacks some. Among 100,000 to 120,000 clones listed, around 90% were seen once. Sequenced material: peripheral blood, taken on day 0 of AZD1222 vaccination. The source is an adult in good health. CDR3s include the opening cysteine and the closing phenylalanine or tryptophan.

J gene	V gene	CDR3 protein
TRBJ1-5	TRBV3-1/TRBV3-2	CASSDRINQPQHF
TRBJ2-2	TRBV11-1	CASSLSGELFF
TRBJ1-1	TRBV14	CASSLLWGPHLMNTEAFF
TRBJ1-2	TRBV5-5	CASSNDRVGGYGYTF
TRBJ2-3	TRBV19	CASSRRGPPEDTQYF
TRBJ1-4	TRBV4-1	CASSFDPGRGEKLFF
TRBJ1-3	TRBV7-2	CASSPTGRSGNTIYF
TRBJ2-3	TRBV6-5	CASRAWDTQYF
TRBJ1-1	TRBV18	CASTLGDTEAFF
TRBJ2-2	TRBV7-9	CACERTGSTGELFF
TRBJ1-3	TRBV5-5	CASSLSVGSGNTIYF
TRBJ1-2	TRBV7-9	CASSPGEVGGYTF
TRBJ1-3	TRBV13	CASSKDREFTGNTIYF
TRBJ1-5	TRBV24-1	CATSRHRGFSNQPQHF
TRBJ2-2	TRBV7-3	CASSPRTSGGAFGTGELFF
TRBJ1-4	TRBV19	CATNNNLGRRGEKLFF
TRBJ1-1	TRBV11-3	CASSSGQTMNTEAFF
TRBJ2-4	TRBV2	CASSDTTLAKNIQYF
TRBJ1-2	TRBV9	CASSGDRTRYGYTF
TRBJ2-2	TRBV19	CASSMRSGELFF
TRBJ2-1	TRBV6-6	CASSYGRAYNEQFF
TRBJ1-2	TRBV28	CASSLSDRAGYTF
TRBJ2-2	TRBV6-5	CASRGTGSGGELFF
TRBJ2-7	TRBV3-1/TRBV3-2	CASSQETGYEQYF